This is a list of T cell receptor beta chains from one sample in a study of cytomegalovirus exposure and HLA in healthy donors. Data came from immunoSEQ multiplex PCR; TCRdb stores just in-frame clones and leaves some out. Of more than 100,000 clones in the sample, 76% were seen once. Material for sequencing was PBMCs. These receptors came from a woman between 18 and 29 years old in good health and CMV-seropositive. Both conserved end residues are part of each CDR3. Each record gives: CDR3 length, D gene, V gene, clone size, J gene, CDR3 DNA, CDR3 protein. D genes are given only for firm matches. A clone size is listed for some rows: how often the clone was seen (once, few, many), or a class if it is expanded.

14	.	TRBV10-3	few	TRBJ2-7	TGTGCCATCAGTGAGTCAGGACAGACTTACGAGCAGTACTTC	CAISESGQTYEQYF
15	TRBD1	TRBV25-1	once	TRBJ2-7	TGTGCCAGCAGTGAATCTGGGCGGGCAGGGGGCGAGCAGTACTTC	CASSESGRAGGEQYF
17	.	TRBV7-2	.	TRBJ1-2	TGTGCCAGCAGCTTAAAGCCTCCGGGGGGAGCTAACTATGGCTACACCTTC	CASSLKPPGGANYGYTF
15	.	TRBV27	once	TRBJ1-5	TGTGCCAGCAGTTTATCGGATCCTAGGAATCAGCCCCAGCATTTT	CASSLSDPRNQPQHF
15	TRBD2	TRBV10-3	.	TRBJ2-3	TGTGCCATCAGTGAAGGTGGGACTAGTGATTATACGCAGTATTTT	CAISEGGTSDYTQYF
13	.	TRBV29-1	.	TRBJ2-7	TGCAGCGTACGGGTAGATGGCTTAAACGAGCAGTACTTC	CSVRVDGLNEQYF
13	TRBD2	TRBV29-1	.	TRBJ2-7	TGCAGCGTTGTGCCGGGACTAGGCCGGGAGCAGTACTTC	CSVVPGLGREQYF
14	TRBD1	TRBV28	.	TRBJ2-5	TGTGCCAGCAGTCTAACAGGGGTCCAAGAGACCCAGTACTTC	CASSLTGVQETQYF
15	TRBD1	TRBV6-5	.	TRBJ1-1	TGTGCCAGCAGTCGGACAGGGGGCATGAACACTGAAGCTTTCTTT	CASSRTGGMNTEAFF
13	.	TRBV10-1	.	TRBJ2-5	TGCGCCAGCAGTGCCCGTCCAGGAGAGACCCAGTACTTC	CASSARPGETQYF
15	TRBD1	TRBV4-1	.	TRBJ1-1	TGCGCCAGCAGCCAAGCATTCAGGGGGAGAACTGAAGCTTTCTTT	CASSQAFRGRTEAFF
16	TRBD2	TRBV7-9	medium-sized	TRBJ2-3	TGTGCCAGCAGCTCCCGACTAGCGGGGATCCCAGATAAGCAGTATTTT	CASSSRLAGIPDKQYF
13	TRBD2	TRBV29-1	.	TRBJ2-5	TGCAGCGTTGAAGGGAGACTAGCGGGGGGACAGTACTTC	CSVEGRLAGGQYF
20	.	TRBV21-1	.	TRBJ2-6	TGTGCCAGCAGCTTGATGGGGGGGGACAGGGGGTTCTCTGGGGCCAACGTCCTGACTTTC	CASSLMGGDRGFSGANVLTF
14	.	TRBV7-9	once	TRBJ2-1	TGTGCCAGCAGCTTATCATCGGTGTACAATGAGCAGTTCTTC	CASSLSSVYNEQFF
14	.	TRBV6-1	.	TRBJ2-7	TGTGCCAGCAGACCAAGACGGAGCTCCTACGAGCAGTACTTC	CASRPRRSSYEQYF
15	.	TRBV15	.	TRBJ1-2	TGTGCCACCAGCAGAGATCGCAGGGGAACCTATGGCTACACCTTC	CATSRDRRGTYGYTF
18	TRBD2	TRBV2	.	TRBJ2-5	TGTGCCAGCAGTGAAGCGCTGGGACTAGCGGGGAGGCAAGAGACCCAGTACTTC	CASSEALGLAGRQETQYF
15	.	TRBV6-6	.	TRBJ1-3	TGTGCCAGCAGTCCCGGCGGAGGGTACGGAAACACCATATATTTT	CASSPGGGYGNTIYF
14	TRBD1	TRBV29-1	once	TRBJ1-4	TGCAGCGTAAGAGGACAGGGGATAAATGAAAAACTGTTTTTT	CSVRGQGINEKLFF
13	.	TRBV14	.	TRBJ1-1	TGTGCCAGCAGCCACTCTATGAACACTGAAGCTTTCTTT	CASSHSMNTEAFF
16	TRBD2	TRBV4-3	.	TRBJ2-1	TGCGCCAGCAGCCAAGTCATACTAGCGGGAACGGGTGAGCAGTTCTTC	CASSQVILAGTGEQFF
18	TRBD2	TRBV7-3	.	TRBJ2-1	TGTGCCAGCAGCTTAAAAATCTCAACACTAGCGGGAGTACATGAGCAGTTCTTC	CASSLKISTLAGVHEQFF